Shown below are 10 T cell receptor beta chains from a single sample sequenced in a study of regulatory T cells in long-lasting Graves disease. Sequencing libraries for TCR beta were prepared with iRepertoire HTBI primers and Arm-PCR of CDR3 regions. TCRdb used MiXCR to reprocess the multiplex PCR reads, holding one entry per CDR3 protein. The table includes about 460,000 distinct CDR3 sequences, less than 25% detected once. The time point was: persistent/refractory GD, antithyroid drugs over 5 years with positive TRAb. Preparation of the TCR library used RNA extracted from PBMCs. The sample consisted of peripheral blood mononuclear cells (PBMCs), taken when the disease was refractory, from a patient treated with antithyroid drugs. The receptors originated from a female donor with Graves disease.

This clonotype was detected ten times or more. The chain joins TRBV6-1 to TRBJ1-1; no clear D gene. Germline V gene data show CDR1 as MNHNS and CDR2 as SASEGT. The CDR3 contains 14 residues. V was pared by 6 bases and J by 10 bases, with 21 bases between. The CDR3 spells CASSYDASTPGAFF. CDR3 DNA: TGTGCCAGCAGCTATGACGCATCGACCCCGGGAGCTTTCTTT.

The chain links TRBV5-6 to TRBJ1-6; D remains unclear. Germline assignment: CDR1 SGHDT and CDR2 YYEEEE. The ends were cut back, 0 bases at V and 13 bases at J, with 11 bases in the middle. The CDR3 has 13 residues. The CDR3 region is CASSLGGGGPLHF. DNA of the CDR3: TGTGCCAGCAGCTTGGGAGGAGGAGGGCCCCTCCACTTT.

The chain links TRBV30 to TRBJ1-1; 7 nucleotides line up with TRBD1. Germline V gene sequence: CDR1 GTSNPN, CDR2 SVGIG (reference sequence). This CDR3 has 15 residues. J lost 5 bases, V lost 5 bases, and 14 bases had no gene match. This chain's CDR3 is CAWVPMTGRYTEAFF. CDR3 bases: TGTGCCTGGGTCCCCATGACAGGGAGGTATACTGAAGCTTTCTTT.

This clonotype was picked up a small number of times. J is TRBJ1-1 and V is TRBV4-1; no definite D call. The ends were cut back, 4 bases at V and 4 bases at J, with 16 bases in the middle. Germline CDR1 is MGHRA and CDR2 is YSYEKL. This CDR3 is built from 15 residues. The CDR3: CASSRLFSKSTEAFF. The CDR3 DNA reads as TGCGCCAGCAGCCGCCTATTCTCCAAAAGCACTGAAGCTTTCTTT.

This clonotype was counted a few times. The rearrangement links TRBV7-6 to TRBJ2-5; D is unresolved. CDR1 and CDR2 from the germline V gene are SGHVS and FNYEAQ. There are 11 residues in the CDR3. Trimming stripped 0 bases from V and 7 bases from J, with 3 bases between. CDR3 amino acids: CASSLAGTQYF. CDR3 nucleotide sequence: TGTGCCAGCAGCTTAGCGGGGACCCAGTACTTC.

The chain carries TRBV9 and TRBJ2-3; D remains ambiguous. The germline V gene encodes CDR1 SGDLS and CDR2 YYNGEE. With 4 bases removed from V and 2 bases from J, the gap between germline ends came to 11 bases. The CDR3 runs to 14 residues. In nucleotides, the CDR3 is TGTGCCAGCAGCTTTAGGTTGGCCACAGATACGCAGTATTTT. Amino acids: CASSFRLATDTQYF. Variable domain in full (rest from reference TRBV9 and TRBJ2-3): DSGVTQTPKHLITATGQRVTLRCSPRSGDLSVYWYQQSLDQGLQFLIQYYNGEERAKGNILERFSAQQFPDLHSELNLSSLELGDSALYFCASSFRLATDTQYFGPGTRLTVL.

There are many counts of this clonotype. This chain uses TRBV28 with TRBJ2-2; weak D call: TRBD2 (6 bases). CDR3 length: 16 amino acids. CDR1 is MDHEN, CDR2 SYDVKM, per germline. Trimming cost V 2 bases and J 0 bases, with 10 bases left between them. The chain's CDR3 is CASSLRLATNTGELFF. CDR3 DNA sequence: TGTGCCAGCAGTTTAAGGCTAGCGACGAACACCGGGGAGCTGTTTTTT.

The chain uses TRBV28 and TRBJ2-6; D gene ambiguous. With 6 bases removed from V and 1 base from J, the gap between germline ends came to 13 bases. The CDR3 loop spans 16 amino acids. CDR1 MDHEN and CDR2 SYDVKM come from the germline V gene. The CDR3 DNA sequence: TGTGCCAGCAGCCCACCCCCGGTGTCTGGGGCCAACGTCCTGACTTTC. Protein sequence: CASSPPPVSGANVLTF.

This clonotype appeared a few times. This chain joins TRBV15 and TRBJ1-5; weak D call: TRBD1 (5 bases). Germline V lookup: CDR1 LNHNV, CDR2 YYDKDF (reference sequence). V was shortened by 8 bases and J by 4 bases, with 18 bases between the two germline ends. This CDR3 contains 15 residues. The CDR3 bases are TGTGCCACCTCCTCCCTCGGGGGGTGGAATCAGCCCCAGCATTTT. Amino acid sequence: CATSSLGGWNQPQHF.

This clonotype was recorded only once. A read error may produce the germline difference seen at one junction end. CDR3 DNA: TGTGCCAGCATCTTAGGGAGCAATCAGCCCCAGCATTTT. Translated: CASILGSNQPQHF. The genes are TRBV11-3 and TRBJ1-5; D gene uncertain. CDR3 length equals 13 residues. Germline CDR1 SGHNT, CDR2 YENEEA.